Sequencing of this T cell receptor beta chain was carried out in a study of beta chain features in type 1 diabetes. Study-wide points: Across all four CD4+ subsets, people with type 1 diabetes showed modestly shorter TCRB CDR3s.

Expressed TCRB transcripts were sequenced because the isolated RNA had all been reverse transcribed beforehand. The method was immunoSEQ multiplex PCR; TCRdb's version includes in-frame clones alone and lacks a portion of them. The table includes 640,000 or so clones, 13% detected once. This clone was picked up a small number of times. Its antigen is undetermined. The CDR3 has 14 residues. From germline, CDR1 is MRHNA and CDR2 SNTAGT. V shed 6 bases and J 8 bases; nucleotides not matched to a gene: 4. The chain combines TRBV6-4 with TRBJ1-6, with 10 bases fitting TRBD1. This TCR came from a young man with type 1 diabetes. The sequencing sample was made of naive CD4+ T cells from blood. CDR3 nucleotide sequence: TGTGCCAGCAGACCCGGGACAGGGGATTCACCCCTCCACTTT. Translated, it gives CASRPGTGDSPLHF.